Presented here are 13 T cell receptor beta chains from one specimen sequenced in a study of T cell responses to AZD1222 COVID-19 vaccine. The data were produced by immunoSEQ multiplex PCR, yet TCRdb's version contains in-frame clones alone and is incomplete. Here the sample spans about 29,000 clones, over 90% being singletons. The source was peripheral blood, collected on day 0 of AZD1222 vaccination. These receptors were obtained from an adult in good health.

The V and J genes are TRBV2 and TRBJ1-1; the match to TRBD1 covers 7 bases. The junction had 15 bases not matched to a gene; V was cut back by 6 bases and J by 5 bases. The CDR3 is 16 amino acids. CDR1 SNHLY and CDR2 FYNNEI come from the germline V gene. CDR3 in amino acids: CASSLYRGGGGTEAFF. In DNA form, the CDR3 reads TGTGCCAGCAGCCTGTACAGGGGAGGTGGGGGAACTGAAGCTTTCTTT.

The chain combines TRBV12-3 or TRBV12-4 with TRBJ1-5; D is ambiguous. V lost 3 bases and J 5 bases, leaving 8 bases between the germline ends. This CDR3 spans 13 amino acids. The CDR3: CASSFSWDQPQHF. The CDR3 coding sequence is TGTGCCAGCAGTTTCAGCTGGGATCAGCCCCAGCATTTT.

The rearrangement joins TRBV5-5 to TRBJ2-3; TRBD2 aligns across 8 bases. Looked up from germline, CDR1 is SGHKS and CDR2 is YYEKEE (reference sequence). CDR3 length equals 15 residues. J gave up 8 bases and V 0 bases, and 8 bases lay outside the gene matches. The CDR3 region is CASSLAGGAVGTQYF. The CDR3 coding sequence is TGTGCCAGCAGCTTGGCCGGGGGGGCCGTAGGTACGCAGTATTTT. The variable domain in full, completed from reference TRBV5-5 and TRBJ2-3, reads DAGVTQSPTHLIKTRGQQVTLRCSPISGHKSVSWYQQVLGQGPQFIFQYYEKEERGRGNFPDRFSARQFPNYSSELNVNALLLGDSALYLCASSLAGGAVGTQYFGPGTRLTVL.

V usage is TRBV28 and J usage is TRBJ2-7, with 14 positions matching TRBD2. The V gene's germline CDR1 is MDHEN and CDR2 SYDVKM. V shed 5 bases, J shed 0 bases, and the junction held 9 bases outside the gene matches. This CDR3 contains 18 residues. CDR3 residues: CASSVPGLAGASSYEQYF. The CDR3 region has the DNA TGTGCCAGCAGTGTCCCGGGACTAGCGGGGGCAAGCTCCTACGAGCAGTACTTC.

The genes are TRBV18 and TRBJ1-2, with TRBD1 as a possible D gene (6 bases). This CDR3 contains 13 residues. The V gene's germline CDR1 is KGHSH and CDR2 LQKENI. V was trimmed by 3 bases and J by 6 bases, leaving 11 bases between them. In DNA, the CDR3 is TGTGCCAGCTCACCCTTGGACAGTCATGGCTACACCTTC. This encodes CASSPLDSHGYTF.

V gene TRBV2 combines with J gene TRBJ1-5; TRBD1 is a possible D gene (6 bases). V was trimmed by 10 bases and J by 0 bases, leaving 16 bases between them. From germline, CDR1 is SNHLY and CDR2 FYNNEI. The CDR3 extends over 15 amino acids. The CDR3 nucleotides read TGTGCCATCGGACGGGGGGCTAATAGCAATCAGCCCCAGCATTTT. It is translated as CAIGRGANSNQPQHF.

The rearrangement uses TRBV5-6 and TRBJ1-6; 9 nucleotides match TRBD1. Germline V gene sequence: CDR1 SGHDT, CDR2 YYEEEE. Trimming took 4 bases from V and 11 from J; bases not matched to a gene: 10. The CDR3 is 15 amino acids. The CDR3 DNA follows: TGTGCCAGCAGCGCGAGGACAGGGGTTCTAACACCCCTCCACTTT. Its protein product is CASSARTGVLTPLHF.

This rearrangement joins TRBV7-9 to TRBJ2-3; 12 bases are shared with TRBD2. The J segment lost 3 bases and the V segment lost 1 base, leaving 2 bases of the junction unmatched. The CDR3 runs to 16 residues. CDR1 and CDR2 from the germline V gene are SEHNR and FQNEAQ (reference sequence). Here the CDR3 DNA reads TGTGCCAGCAGCTTAGGTGGGACTAGCGGGACAGATACGCAGTATTTT. It codes for CASSLGGTSGTDTQYF. The full variable domain, with the rest looked up from reference TRBV7-9 and TRBJ2-3, is DTGVSQNPRHKITKRGQNVTFRCDPISEHNRLYWYRQTLGQGPEFLTYFQNEAQLEKSRLLSDRFSAERPKGSFSTLEIQRTEQGDSAMYLCASSLGGTSGTDTQYFGPGTRLTVL.

The V and J genes are TRBV5-5 and TRBJ2-2; D perhaps matches TRBD2 (6 bases). Germline V gives CDR1 SGHKS, CDR2 YYEKEE (reference sequence). This CDR3 comprises 14 residues. V lost 2 bases to trimming and J lost 3 bases, with 8 bases between them. The CDR3 coding sequence is TGTGCCAGCAGCTTTGGAGGGTACACCGGGGAGCTGTTTTTT. Translating it yields CASSFGGYTGELFF.

This clone was seen only once. The J gene is TRBJ1-1, the V gene TRBV30; D gene ambiguous. Trimming removed 2 bases from V and 2 bases from J, with 0 bases in between. The CDR3 length is 10 residues. Germline CDR1 is GTSNPN and CDR2 is SVGIG (reference sequence). For the CDR3, the DNA is TGTGCCTGGAGTAACACTGAAGCTTTCTTT. This gives the protein CAWSNTEAFF.

This chain uses TRBV2 with TRBJ1-3, with 7 bases lining up with TRBD1. The junction had 3 bases not matched to a gene; V was cut back by 2 bases and J by 2 bases. The germline V gene encodes CDR1 SNHLY and CDR2 FYNNEI. The length of the CDR3 is 15 residues. The CDR3 coding sequence is TGTGCCAGCAGTGAAAAGACAGGGACTGGAAACACCATATATTTT. Its translation is CASSEKTGTGNTIYF.

The chain recombines TRBV7-2 with TRBJ1-4; no definite D call. The CDR3 is 14 amino acids. V was trimmed by 0 bases and J by 3 bases, leaving 5 bases between them. Germline lookup yields CDR1 SGHTA and CDR2 FQGNSA. The DNA of the CDR3 is TGTGCCAGCAGCTTAGCGGGATCTAATGAAAAACTGTTTTTT. Amino acids: CASSLAGSNEKLFF.

This clone turned up a few times. The chain is built from TRBV6-5 and TRBJ1-2; TRBD1 matches 7 bases. Germline lookup yields CDR1 MNHEY and CDR2 SVGAGI. With V trimmed by 8 bases and J by 6 bases, 12 bases remained unmatched. This CDR3 has 14 residues. The CDR3 loop is CASPDPDRFDGYTF. CDR3 nucleotides: TGTGCCAGCCCCGATCCGGACAGGTTTGATGGCTACACCTTC.